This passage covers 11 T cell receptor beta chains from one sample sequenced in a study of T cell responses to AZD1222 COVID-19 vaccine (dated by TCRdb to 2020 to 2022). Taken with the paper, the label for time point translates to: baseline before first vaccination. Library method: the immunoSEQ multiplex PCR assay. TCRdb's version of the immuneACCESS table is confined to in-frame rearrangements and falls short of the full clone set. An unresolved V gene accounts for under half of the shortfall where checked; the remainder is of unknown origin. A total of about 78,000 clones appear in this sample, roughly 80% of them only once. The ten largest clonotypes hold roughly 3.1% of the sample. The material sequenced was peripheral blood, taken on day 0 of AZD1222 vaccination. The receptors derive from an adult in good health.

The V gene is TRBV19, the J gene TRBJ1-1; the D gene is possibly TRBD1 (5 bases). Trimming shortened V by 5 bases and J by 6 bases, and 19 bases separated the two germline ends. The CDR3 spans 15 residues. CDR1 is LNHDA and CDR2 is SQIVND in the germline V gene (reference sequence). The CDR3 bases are TGTGCCAGTAGTTTGGATCCGGGGGATTTCTCTGAAGCTTTCTTT. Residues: CASSLDPGDFSEAFF.

The CDR3 nucleotides read TGTGCCAGCAGCTTAGCGGCGCAGGGTGGCCACGAGCAGTACTTC. Residues: CASSLAAQGGHEQYF. The chain links TRBV7-9 to TRBJ2-7; D perhaps matches TRBD1 (5 bases). The CDR3 loop spans 15 amino acids. Trimming stripped 0 bases from V and 5 bases from J, with 14 bases between. CDR1 is SEHNR and CDR2 is FQNEAQ in the germline V gene (reference sequence).

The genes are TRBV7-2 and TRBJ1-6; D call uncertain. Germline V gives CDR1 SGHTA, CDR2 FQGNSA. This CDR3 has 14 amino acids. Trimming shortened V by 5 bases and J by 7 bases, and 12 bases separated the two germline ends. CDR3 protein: CASSAKLANSPLHF. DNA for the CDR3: TGTGCCAGCAGCGCAAAACTAGCGAATTCACCCCTCCACTTT. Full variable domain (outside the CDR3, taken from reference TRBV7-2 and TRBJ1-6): GAGVSQSPSNKVTEKGKDVELRCDPISGHTALYWYRQSLGQGLEFLIYFQGNSAPDKSGLPSDRFSAERTGGSVSTLTIQRTQQEDSAVYLCASSAKLANSPLHFGNGTRLTVT.

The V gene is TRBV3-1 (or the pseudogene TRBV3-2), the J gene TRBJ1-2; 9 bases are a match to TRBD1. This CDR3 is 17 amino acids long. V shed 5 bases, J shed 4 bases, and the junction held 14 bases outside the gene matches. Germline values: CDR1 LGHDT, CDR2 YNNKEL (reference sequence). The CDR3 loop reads CASSLRGQGPLGYGYTF. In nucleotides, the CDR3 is TGTGCCAGCAGCTTACGGGGACAGGGCCCACTGGGCTATGGCTACACCTTC.

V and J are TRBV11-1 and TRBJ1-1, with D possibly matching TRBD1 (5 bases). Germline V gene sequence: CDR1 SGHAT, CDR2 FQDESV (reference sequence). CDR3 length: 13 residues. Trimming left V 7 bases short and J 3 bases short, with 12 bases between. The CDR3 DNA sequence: TGTGCCAGCAAATCAGGGAGGGACACTGAAGCTTTCTTT. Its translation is CASKSGRDTEAFF.

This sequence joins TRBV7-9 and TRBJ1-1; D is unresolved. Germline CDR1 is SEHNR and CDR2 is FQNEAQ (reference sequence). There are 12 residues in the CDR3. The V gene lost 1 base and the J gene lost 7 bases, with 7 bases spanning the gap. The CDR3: CASSLEVLEAFF. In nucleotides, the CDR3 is TGTGCCAGCAGCTTAGAGGTACTTGAAGCTTTCTTT.

The CDR3 spells CASSLAEGSYEQYF. Written as DNA, the CDR3 is TGCGCCAGCAGCTTGGCAGAGGGCTCCTACGAGCAGTACTTC. The chain couples TRBV5-1 to TRBJ2-7, with a tentative D call TRBD2 (5 bases). Germline V gene sequence: CDR1 SGHRS, CDR2 YFSETQ. There are 14 residues in the CDR3. Trimming pared 0 bases from V and 0 bases from J, leaving 7 bases between.

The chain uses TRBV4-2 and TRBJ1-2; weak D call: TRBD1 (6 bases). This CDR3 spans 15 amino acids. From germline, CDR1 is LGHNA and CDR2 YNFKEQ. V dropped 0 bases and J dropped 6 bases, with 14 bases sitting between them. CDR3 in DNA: TGTGCCAGCAGCCAAGATTACGGGGGCGCAAATGGCTACACCTTC. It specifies CASSQDYGGANGYTF.

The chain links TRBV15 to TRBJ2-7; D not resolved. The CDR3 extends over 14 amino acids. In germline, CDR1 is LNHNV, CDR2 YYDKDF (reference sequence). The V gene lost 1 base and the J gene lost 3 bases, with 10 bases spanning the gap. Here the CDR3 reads CATSRGRDLYEQYF. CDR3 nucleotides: TGTGCCACCAGCAGAGGAAGAGACCTCTACGAGCAGTACTTC.

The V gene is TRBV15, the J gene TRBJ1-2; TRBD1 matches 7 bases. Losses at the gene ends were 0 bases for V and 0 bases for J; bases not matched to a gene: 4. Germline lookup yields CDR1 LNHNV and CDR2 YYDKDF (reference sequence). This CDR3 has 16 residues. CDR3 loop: CATSRDQGTANYGYTF. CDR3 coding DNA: TGTGCCACCAGCAGAGATCAAGGGACAGCTAACTATGGCTACACCTTC.

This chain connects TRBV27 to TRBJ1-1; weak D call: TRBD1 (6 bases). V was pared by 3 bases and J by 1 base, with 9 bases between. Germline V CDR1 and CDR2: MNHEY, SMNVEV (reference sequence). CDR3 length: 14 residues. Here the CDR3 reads CASSLGAGNTEAFF. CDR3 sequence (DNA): TGTGCCAGCAGTTTGGGGGCTGGGAACACTGAAGCTTTCTTT.